This T cell receptor beta chain originates from a study of T-cell memory formation after mild COVID-19. Study results and limitations: For contracting clones, CD4+ ones sat mainly in CM and EM, CD8+ in EMRA.

TCRdb recomputed calls from the 5' RACE reads with MiXCR, one row per CDR3 protein. The sample shows about 470,000 distinct CDR3 sequences, roughly 18% of them seen only once. This clonotype was observed a few times. The antigen is not known. From germline, CDR1 is MRHNA and CDR2 SNTAGT. The CDR3 consists of 13 residues. V was shortened by 6 bases and J by 0 bases, with 7 bases between the two germline ends. The J gene is TRBJ2-3, the V gene TRBV6-4, with D uncertain. The receptor comes from an adult woman who had mild COVID-19 (a few samples of this study predate the infection). Cell type and time point are not known. The sequenced sample was PBMCs or a T cell subset sorted from them (not recorded which). CDR3 in amino acids: CASSADSTDTQYF. The CDR3, as DNA: TGTGCCAGCAGCGCCGACAGCACAGATACGCAGTATTTT.